Following are 21 T cell receptor beta chains from one sample sequenced in a study of blood T cell repertoires in COVID-19. The protocol was immunoSEQ multiplex PCR, while the TCRdb copy is restricted to in-frame clones and leaves out a portion. The table shows about 260,000 clones, with less than 90% occurring only once. The sample was PBMCs or T cells enriched from blood (not recorded which). These receptors were obtained from a woman aged 45-65 years who had recovered from COVID-19.

The chain has TRBV7-2 and TRBJ2-2; 7 positions match TRBD2. Per germline, CDR1 SGHTA and CDR2 FQGNSA. This CDR3 spans 16 amino acids. The junction had 9 bases not matched to a gene; V was cut back by 2 bases and J by 6 bases. The CDR3, as DNA: TGTGCCAGCAGCTTACGAGGGGTCGCGGGAGCCGGGGAGCTGTTTTTT. Translated: CASSLRGVAGAGELFF.

The gene calls are TRBV6-2 or TRBV6-3 and TRBJ2-2; 8 bases are shared with TRBD2. The CDR3 runs 14 residues. Germline lookup yields CDR1 MNHEY and CDR2 SVGEGT. V dropped 2 bases and J dropped 6; count of bases not matched to a gene: 2. The CDR3 nucleotides read TGTGCCAGCAGTTACCTCGGGAGGGCCGGGGAGCTGTTTTTT. Protein: CASSYLGRAGELFF.

The chain combines TRBV7-6 with TRBJ2-7; D possibly corresponds to TRBD2 (6 bases). CDR3 length equals 16 residues. Germline lookup yields CDR1 SGHVS and CDR2 FNYEAQ. V dropped 4 bases and J dropped 7 bases, with 23 bases sitting between them. The CDR3: CASSSFGGTGVREQYF. CDR3 nucleotides: TGTGCCAGCAGCTCATTCGGCGGGACGGGAGTGCGTGAGCAGTACTTC.

V is TRBV18 and J is TRBJ2-7; a weak D match, TRBD2 (6 bases). V shed 6 bases and J shed 7 bases, with 22 bases lying between them. Germline V gives CDR1 KGHSH, CDR2 LQKENI. This CDR3 region has 15 residues. The CDR3 DNA follows: TGTGCCAGCTCCGACACAGCGGGCCAGGCGTGGGAGCAGTACTTC. It is translated as CASSDTAGQAWEQYF.

The gene calls are TRBV24-1 and TRBJ1-5; TRBD1 agrees at 8 bases. CDR1 and CDR2 from the germline V gene are KGHDR and SFDVKD. The CDR3 has 17 residues. After removal of 4 bases from V and 1 base from J, the junction contained 8 bases not matched to a gene. Here the CDR3 DNA reads TGTGCCACCAGTGACCAAGGACAGGGTACGAGCAATCAGCCCCAGCATTTT. Protein: CATSDQGQGTSNQPQHF.

The chain uses TRBV7-2 and TRBJ2-3; 7 nucleotides match TRBD2. Germline trimming cut 4 bases from V and 3 bases from J; bases unmatched to any gene: 10. CDR1 and CDR2 from the germline V gene are SGHTA and FQGNSA. This CDR3 comprises 16 residues. The CDR3 sequence: CASSSRGDYRTDTQYF. The CDR3 DNA follows: TGTGCCAGCAGCTCACGCGGGGACTATAGGACAGATACGCAGTATTTT.

The chain recombines TRBV11-3 with TRBJ2-5, with 10 bases lining up with TRBD2. The V and J ends lost 1 base and 4 bases, in that order; junction bases with no gene match: 3. CDR3 length equals 15 residues. Germline CDR1 SGHNT, CDR2 YENEEA. The CDR3 is CASSLGASGRETQYF. The CDR3 DNA reads as TGTGCCAGCAGCTTAGGAGCTAGCGGGAGAGAGACCCAGTACTTC.

V gene TRBV6-2 or TRBV6-3 combines with J gene TRBJ1-1; maybe TRBD1 (5 bases). The CDR3 runs to 13 residues. The V end was cut by 2 bases, the J end by 1 base, with 5 bases between. Germline lookup yields CDR1 MNHEY and CDR2 SVGEGT. The CDR3 DNA follows: TGTGCCAGCAGTTACACAGGGAACACTGAAGCTTTCTTT. It translates to CASSYTGNTEAFF.

The genes are TRBV2 and TRBJ2-1, with D possibly matching TRBD1 (5 bases). The CDR3 is made up of 14 amino acids. V shed 3 bases and J shed 7 bases, with 13 bases lying between them. Looked up from germline, CDR1 is SNHLY and CDR2 is FYNNEI. CDR3 protein: CASSDSTVRNEQFF. The CDR3 region has the DNA TGTGCCAGCAGTGATTCGACAGTGCGAAATGAGCAGTTCTTC.

The CDR3 protein is CASSQDLIQSSYNEQFF. In nucleotides, the CDR3 is TGCGCCAGCAGCCAAGATCTCATACAGAGCTCCTACAATGAGCAGTTCTTC. The rearrangement uses TRBV4-3 and TRBJ2-1; D unresolved. This CDR3 region has 17 residues. Germline V gene sequence: CDR1 LGHNA, CDR2 YSLEER. The germline V and J ends were trimmed by 0 bases and 0 bases, with 12 bases remaining between them.

The genes are TRBV19 and TRBJ2-5; TRBD1 matches 10 bases. V was clipped by 8 bases and J by 4 bases; unmatched bases: 13. CDR1 is LNHDA and CDR2 is SQIVND in the germline V gene (reference sequence). The length of the CDR3 is 16 residues. The CDR3 region has the DNA TGTGCCAGTGCCGTGCGTAGAGGACAGGGGGGAGAGACCCAGTACTTC. Protein: CASAVRRGQGGETQYF.

This chain joins TRBV9 and TRBJ2-5; no firm D call. V was pared by 4 bases and J by 4 bases, with 11 bases between. The germline gives CDR1 SGDLS, CDR2 YYNGEE. The CDR3 covers 13 residues. The CDR3 here is CASSYGASETQYF. CDR3 DNA sequence: TGTGCCAGCAGCTACGGAGCATCAGAGACCCAGTACTTC.

This chain connects TRBV30 to TRBJ1-1; D perhaps matches TRBD1 (6 bases). There are 12 residues in the CDR3. Trimming cost V 4 bases and J 1 base, with 7 bases left between them. CDR1 and CDR2 from the germline V gene are GTSNPN and SVGIG (reference sequence). The CDR3, as DNA: TGTGCCTGGACGACAGGGAACACTGAAGCTTTCTTT. Translating it yields CAWTTGNTEAFF.

This rearrangement joins TRBV6-5 to TRBJ1-5, with D perhaps matching TRBD1 (5 bases). Germline CDR1 MNHEY, CDR2 SVGAGI. The CDR3 is 16 amino acids. V was clipped by 2 bases and J by 5 bases, with 16 bases between them. CDR3 sequence reads: CASSYGGASVHQPQHF. CDR3 sequence (DNA): TGTGCCAGCAGTTACGGTGGGGCCTCAGTGCATCAGCCCCAGCATTTT.

This rearrangement joins TRBV11-2 to TRBJ2-2, with 9 bases that match TRBD2. Germline V gene sequence: CDR1 SGHAT, CDR2 FQNNGV. This CDR3 region has 14 residues. With V trimmed by 6 bases and J by 5 bases, 4 bases remained unmatched. CDR3 loop: CASRSSGTTGELFF. DNA for the CDR3: TGTGCCAGCAGGTCTAGCGGGACGACCGGGGAGCTGTTTTTT.

The J gene is TRBJ2-2, the V gene TRBV27; a weak D match, TRBD2 (6 bases). The CDR3 loop spans 15 amino acids. In germline, CDR1 is MNHEY, CDR2 SMNVEV (reference sequence). Trimming took 6 bases from V and 2 from J, leaving 13 bases between them. The CDR3 reads CASRPTRLNTGELFF. The DNA for the CDR3 is TGTGCCAGCAGACCGACTAGACTTAACACCGGGGAGCTGTTTTTT.

The gene calls are TRBV13 and TRBJ2-3, with 12 positions matching TRBD2. CDR1 and CDR2 (germline): PRHDT, FYEKMQ (reference sequence). The CDR3 is 18 residues long. The V gene end was trimmed by 4 bases and the J gene end by 1 base; junction bases not matched to a gene: 9. The CDR3 loop is CASSSTSGRPPRTDTQYF. The CDR3 region has the DNA TGTGCCAGCAGCTCAACTAGCGGGAGGCCCCCTCGCACAGATACGCAGTATTTT.

The chain uses TRBV27 and TRBJ2-1; TRBD1 matches 8 bases. The CDR3 is made up of 15 amino acids. CDR1 and CDR2 from the germline V gene are MNHEY and SMNVEV (reference sequence). Unmatched junction bases numbered 8, after V lost 6 bases and J lost 4 bases. CDR3 protein: CASRTTGALYNEQFF. The CDR3 bases are TGTGCCAGCAGGACGACAGGGGCCCTATACAATGAGCAGTTCTTC.

The chain uses TRBV29-1 and TRBJ2-6; 7 positions agree with TRBD1. Germline CDR1 and CDR2: SQVTM and ANQGSEA. This CDR3 has 15 residues. After removal of 2 bases from V and 2 bases from J, the junction contained 3 bases not matched to a gene. CDR3 sequence reads: CSVENRGPGANVLTF. As DNA, the CDR3 is TGCAGCGTTGAAAACAGGGGCCCTGGGGCCAACGTCCTGACTTTC.

This clone appeared a few times. The chain links TRBV18 to TRBJ1-1; 8 bases fit TRBD1. This CDR3 spans 17 amino acids. V trimming: 3 bases; J trimming: 5 bases; junction bases outside the gene matches: 14. Germline V CDR1 and CDR2: KGHSH, LQKENI. CDR3 in amino acids: CASSPDAGTGVSTEAFF. For the CDR3, the DNA is TGTGCCAGCTCACCCGACGCGGGGACAGGAGTAAGTACTGAAGCTTTCTTT.

The sample holds one count of this clone. The rearrangement uses TRBV7-2 and TRBJ2-2; TRBD1 is a possible D gene (5 bases). This CDR3 is 16 amino acids long. With 0 bases removed from V and 4 bases from J, the gap between germline ends came to 12 bases. Germline V gene lookup returns CDR1 SGHTA and CDR2 FQGNSA. The CDR3 region has the DNA TGTGCCAGCAGCTTAGCAGGGGTTGGTGTCACCGGGGAGCTGTTTTTT. Translating gives CASSLAGVGVTGELFF.